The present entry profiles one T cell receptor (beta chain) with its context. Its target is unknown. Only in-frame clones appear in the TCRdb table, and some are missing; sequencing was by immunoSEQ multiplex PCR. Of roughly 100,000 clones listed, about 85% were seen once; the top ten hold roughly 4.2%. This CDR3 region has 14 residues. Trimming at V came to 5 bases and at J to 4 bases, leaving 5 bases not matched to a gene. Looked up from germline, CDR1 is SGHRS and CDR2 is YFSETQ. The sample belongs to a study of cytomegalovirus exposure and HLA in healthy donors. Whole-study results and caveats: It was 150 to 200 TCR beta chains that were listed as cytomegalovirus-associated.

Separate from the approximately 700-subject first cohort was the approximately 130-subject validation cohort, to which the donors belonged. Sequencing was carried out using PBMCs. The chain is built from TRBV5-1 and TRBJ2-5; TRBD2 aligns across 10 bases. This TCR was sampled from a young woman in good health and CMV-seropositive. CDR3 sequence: CASRTSGMSETQYF. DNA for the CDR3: TGCGCCAGCAGAACTAGCGGGATGTCAGAGACCCAGTACTTC.